Described below is a single T cell receptor (beta chain) sequence and its context. What it recognizes is unknown. TCRdb fed the reads into MiXCR, producing one record per CDR3 protein. This sample has approximately 320,000 distinct CDR3 sequences, with 9% to 9.5% found just once. The sample comes from a study of T cell repertoires in cytomegalovirus infection. Study as a whole: Public TCR beta signatures were indicative of both CMV infection and a matching HLA type.

Germline V lookup: CDR1 DFQATT, CDR2 SNEGSKA (reference sequence). This CDR3 has 14 residues. The ends were cut back, 2 bases at V and 1 base at J, with 9 bases in the middle. The study's findings and limits: Identification of carriers of CMV plus the relevant HLA was achieved through cumulative public TCR beta family frequency.

Sequencing used PBMCs. The TCR originated in a human donor in good health (CMV status not recorded). Some clones in this sample may be carry-over from other donors' samples. This chain links TRBV20-1 with TRBJ1-5; D possibly corresponds to TRBD1 (5 bases). CDR3 DNA: TGCAGTGCTAGAAACTGGGACAGCAATCAGCCCCAGCATTTT. The encoded protein is CSARNWDSNQPQHF.